These 26 T cell receptor beta chains were all obtained from the same sample, sequenced in a study of T-cell memory formation after mild COVID-19. TCRdb reanalysed the 5' RACE reads using MiXCR and keeps one entry per CDR3 protein. The sample lists tens of thousands of distinct CDR3 sequences, about 14% seen once, with about 43% in the top ten. Input material: PBMCs or a T cell subset sorted from them (not recorded which). The receptor source for this set is a man between 18 and 29 years old who had mild COVID-19 (a few samples of this study predate the infection). Cell type and time point are not known.

This clonotype was seen a handful of times. The genes are TRBV5-1 and TRBJ2-5; no definite D call. V was shortened by 4 bases and J by 0 bases, with 10 bases between the two germline ends. Per germline, CDR1 SGHRS and CDR2 YFSETQ. The CDR3 covers 14 residues. In DNA form, the CDR3 reads TGCGCCAGCAGCCCCCCAGTGTACCAAGAGACCCAGTACTTC. Encoded protein: CASSPPVYQETQYF. Full variable domain (rest looked up from reference TRBV5-1 and TRBJ2-5): KAGVTQTPRYLIKTRGQQVTLSCSPISGHRSVSWYQQTPGQGLQFLFEYFSETQRNKGNFPGRFSGRQFSNSRSEMNVSTLELGDSALYLCASSPPVYQETQYFGPGTRLLVL.

This clonotype has only a few counts. The chain joins TRBV6-5 to TRBJ1-1; D not certain. Trimming left V 0 bases short and J 2 bases short, with 4 bases between. Germline V CDR1 and CDR2: MNHEY, SVGAGI. This CDR3 contains 13 residues. The CDR3 nucleotides read TGTGCCAGCAGTTACTCGTCAAACACTGAAGCTTTCTTT. It codes for CASSYSSNTEAFF.

This sequence joins TRBV10-3 and TRBJ2-7; TRBD1 is a possible D gene (5 bases). Trimming left V 2 bases short and J 0 bases short, with 5 bases between. The CDR3 sequence is 13 residues long. Germline loops: CDR1 ENHRY, CDR2 SYGVKD. The CDR3 bases are TGTGCCATCAGTGAGACAGGCTCCTACGAGCAGTACGTC. This translates into CAISETGSYEQYV.

The chain uses TRBV7-2 and TRBJ2-1, with D possibly TRBD2 on 5 matching bases. This CDR3 is built from 17 residues. CDR1 and CDR2 (germline): SGHTA, FQGNSA. Trimming stripped 2 bases from V and 5 bases from J, with 19 bases between. The CDR3 protein is CASSLRSPRTLDNEQFF. The CDR3 bases are TGTGCCAGCAGCTTACGGTCCCCCCGGACTCTAGACAATGAGCAGTTCTTC.

This clonotype was recorded a few times. The chain couples TRBV4-1 to TRBJ1-1; 7 bases map to TRBD1. There are 19 residues in the CDR3. The germline V gene has CDR1 MGHRA and CDR2 YSYEKL. V was clipped by 4 bases and J by 1 base; unmatched bases: 18. The CDR3 region has the DNA TGCGCCAGCAGCCCGCCCCAGACAGGGCCAACATCGCCGAACACTGAAGCTTTCTTT. This sequence encodes CASSPPQTGPTSPNTEAFF.

The rearrangement links TRBV6-5 to TRBJ1-3; the D gene is possibly TRBD1 (5 bases). V dropped 6 bases and J dropped 8 bases, with 14 bases sitting between them. CDR3 size: 13 residues. CDR1 MNHEY and CDR2 SVGAGI come from the germline V gene. The CDR3: CASRAGPQDTIYF. CDR3 DNA sequence: TGTGCCAGCAGGGCAGGGCCCCAAGACACCATATATTTT.

In its sample, this clonotype was seen many times. The rearrangement uses TRBV27 and TRBJ2-1, with D perhaps assigned TRBD1 or TRBD2 (5 bases each). The CDR3 has 15 residues. CDR1 MNHEY and CDR2 SMNVEV come from the germline V gene (reference sequence). The germline V and J ends were trimmed by 1 base and 9 bases, with 16 bases remaining between them. As DNA, the CDR3 is TGTGCCAGCAGTTTATGGGATCCCGGGGCCTCTGAGCAGTTCTTC. It yields the protein CASSLWDPGASEQFF.

The V call is TRBV9, the J call TRBJ1-6; D might be TRBD1 (6 bases). The CDR3 contains 15 residues. V was pared by 0 bases and J by 9 bases, with 13 bases between. Germline V CDR1 and CDR2: SGDLS, YYNGEE. The CDR3 here is CASSVGGGSGSPLHF. The CDR3 DNA sequence: TGTGCCAGCAGCGTAGGGGGGGGCAGTGGTTCACCCCTCCACTTT.

CDR3 amino acids: CSAIDRGLPYEQYF. CDR3 nucleotides: TGCAGCGCTATAGACAGGGGGCTACCCTACGAGCAGTACTTC. The chain uses TRBV29-1 and TRBJ2-7, with 10 bases that match TRBD1. CDR1 is SQVTM and CDR2 is ANQGSEA in the germline V gene. CDR3 length: 14 amino acids. Trimming took 7 bases from V and 2 from J; bases not matched to a gene: 8.

The gene calls are TRBV2 and TRBJ2-3; D is perhaps TRBD1 (5 bases). V gave up 8 bases and J gave up 0 bases, with 15 bases separating them. The CDR3 contains 15 residues. CDR1 and CDR2 (germline): SNHLY, FYNNEI. The CDR3 loop reads CASYQGTLSTDTQYF. CDR3 DNA sequence: TGTGCCAGCTATCAGGGAACTCTTAGCACAGATACGCAGTATTTT. The full variable domain, in which reference TRBV2 and TRBJ2-3 provide the parts outside the CDR3, is EPEVTQTPSHQVTQMGQEVILRCVPISNHLYFYWYRQILGQKVEFLVSFYNNEISEKSEIFDDQFSVERPDGSNFTLKIRSTKLEDSAMYFCASYQGTLSTDTQYFGPGTRLTVL.

This clonotype has more than one count but fewer than ten. V usage is TRBV6-4 and J usage is TRBJ1-1, with D unclear. Trimming took off 2 bases at V and 4 bases at J, with 11 bases between the two ends. Germline CDR1 reads MRHNA; CDR2 reads SNTAGT. The CDR3 runs to 14 residues. The CDR3 loop is CASSDGVQGTEAFF. In DNA, the CDR3 is TGTGCCAGCAGTGACGGAGTACAAGGCACTGAAGCTTTCTTT.

CDR3 in DNA: TGTGCCAGCAGCTTCTCTAGCGGTTCCTACAATGAGCAGTTCTTC. It yields the protein CASSFSSGSYNEQFF. The chain has TRBV7-8 and TRBJ2-1; 7 bases fit TRBD2. Per the germline V gene, CDR1 is SGHVS and CDR2 is FQNEAQ. The CDR3 loop spans 15 amino acids. V shed 3 bases and J 1 base; nucleotides not matched to a gene: 3.

This clonotype was seen a handful of times. V and J are TRBV6-2 or TRBV6-3 and TRBJ2-7, with 8 positions matching TRBD2. J gave up 5 bases and V 5 bases, and 5 bases lay outside the gene matches. Germline V gene data show CDR1 as MNHEY and CDR2 as SVGEGT. The CDR3 covers 13 residues. The CDR3 is CASSGTRAHEQYF. Written as DNA, the CDR3 is TGTGCCAGCAGTGGGACTAGAGCCCACGAGCAGTACTTC.

This clonotype was observed at least ten times. The rearrangement joins TRBV7-8 to TRBJ2-1; TRBD1 might be the D (5 bases). V shed 4 bases and J shed 6 bases, with 7 bases lying between them. The CDR3 totals 12 residues. CDR1 SGHVS and CDR2 FQNEAQ come from the germline V gene. The CDR3 sequence is CASSSTANEQFF. The DNA of the CDR3 is TGTGCCAGCAGCTCGACAGCCAATGAGCAGTTCTTC.

This chain links TRBV15 with TRBJ2-3, with D perhaps matching TRBD1 (5 bases). The CDR3 consists of 15 residues. Per germline, CDR1 LNHNV and CDR2 YYDKDF (reference sequence). Trimming removed 0 bases from V and 2 bases from J, with 9 bases in between. Here the CDR3 DNA reads TGTGCCACCAGCAGAGAAGACAGAGCCACAGATACGCAGTATTTT. It yields the protein CATSREDRATDTQYF.

The V call is TRBV7-3, the J call TRBJ2-1; weak D call: TRBD2 (6 bases). The CDR3 has 13 residues. Germline values: CDR1 SGHTA, CDR2 FQGTGA. The V end lost 4 bases, the J end lost 3 bases, and 7 bases lay between the germline ends. The CDR3 DNA reads TGTGCCAGCAGCTCGGGGGTCTACAATGAGCAGTTCTTC. The encoded protein is CASSSGVYNEQFF.

This chain connects TRBV27 to TRBJ2-3; TRBD2 is a possible D gene (5 bases). The length of the CDR3 is 16 residues. V lost 0 bases, J lost 3 bases, and 13 bases lay in between. The germline V gene encodes CDR1 MNHEY and CDR2 SMNVEV (reference sequence). DNA for the CDR3: TGTGCCAGCAGTTTATCGACCGGGGTTACTACAGATACGCAGTATTTT. It yields the protein CASSLSTGVTTDTQYF.

The chain carries TRBV6-1 and TRBJ2-7, with D unresolved. V lost 10 bases and J lost 0, with 4 bases in between. The germline CDR1 and CDR2 sequences are MNHNS and SASEGT. CDR3 length: 10 amino acids. This CDR3 reads CATSSYEQYF. The CDR3 bases are TGTGCCACGAGCTCCTACGAGCAGTACTTC.

This clonotype was observed a few times. The V call is TRBV24-1, the J call TRBJ2-5, with a weak D call TRBD2 (5 bases). Trimming took off 0 bases at V and 7 bases at J, with 8 bases between the two ends. From germline, CDR1 is KGHDR and CDR2 SFDVKD. The CDR3 runs to 13 residues. DNA of the CDR3: TGTGCCACCAGTGATTTGGAGGGAACGACCCAGTACTTC. This encodes CATSDLEGTTQYF.

This clonotype was seen only a few times. The CDR3 DNA is TGTGCCAGCAGCTTATTAGTTGGGACAGGGGTCCAAGAGACCCAGTACTTC. Translation gives CASSLLVGTGVQETQYF. The chain has TRBV7-2 and TRBJ2-5, with 10 bases matching TRBD1. The V gene's germline CDR1 is SGHTA and CDR2 FQGNSA. The CDR3 totals 17 residues. With V trimmed by 2 bases and J by 1 base, 7 bases remained unmatched.

This clonotype was seen many times. The chain combines TRBV12-3 or TRBV12-4 with TRBJ2-1, with unresolved D. CDR3 length: 15 amino acids. V lost 3 bases to trimming and J lost 0 bases, with 9 bases between them. CDR3 in DNA: TGTGCCAGCAGTTTCGGCAGCGACTCCTACAATGAGCAGTTCTTC. Its protein product is CASSFGSDSYNEQFF.

There are many counts of this clonotype. This sequence joins TRBV7-2 and TRBJ2-3; no reliable D call. The CDR3 length is 11 residues. The ends were cut back, 8 bases at V and 3 bases at J, with 6 bases in the middle. In germline, CDR1 is SGHTA, CDR2 FQGNSA. The CDR3 here is CASGHTDTQYF. As DNA, the CDR3 is TGTGCCAGCGGCCATACAGATACGCAGTATTTT.

Only one count was recorded for this clonotype. The rearrangement links TRBV5-5 to TRBJ2-1; D possibly uses TRBD1 or TRBD2 (5 bases each). CDR1 is SGHKS, CDR2 YYEKEE, per germline (reference sequence). Deletions cut 4 bases from V and 8 bases from J, with 13 bases between. The CDR3 spans 13 residues. CDR3 DNA: TGTGCCAGCAGCCTGATAGGGACCGATGAGCAGTTCTTC. Translating gives CASSLIGTDEQFF.

This chain uses TRBV9 with TRBJ2-2; D possibly corresponds to TRBD2 (7 bases). Germline V CDR1 and CDR2: SGDLS, YYNGEE. The CDR3 spans 15 residues. Deletions cut 0 bases from V and 5 bases from J, with 11 bases between. This CDR3 is CASSVGGGKTGELFF. The CDR3 coding sequence is TGTGCCAGCAGCGTAGGGGGGGGCAAAACCGGGGAGCTGTTTTTT.

The V gene is TRBV7-2, the J gene TRBJ2-1, with TRBD1 as a possible D gene (5 bases). CDR1 SGHTA and CDR2 FQGNSA come from the germline V gene. The CDR3 is 15 residues long. V dropped 7 bases and J dropped 0 bases, with 13 bases sitting between them. The CDR3 DNA follows: TGTGCCAGCACCCGGACACCGAGCTCCTACAATGAGCAGTTCTTC. Amino acids: CASTRTPSSYNEQFF.

V usage is TRBV6-5 and J usage is TRBJ2-7; 8 nucleotides match TRBD2. CDR1 is MNHEY, CDR2 SVGAGI, per germline. Trimming at V came to 6 bases and at J to 5 bases, leaving 9 bases not matched to a gene. This CDR3 is built from 14 residues. CDR3 in amino acids: CASRPRGGLHEQYF. The CDR3 bases are TGTGCCAGCAGGCCCCGGGGGGGACTGCACGAGCAGTACTTC.